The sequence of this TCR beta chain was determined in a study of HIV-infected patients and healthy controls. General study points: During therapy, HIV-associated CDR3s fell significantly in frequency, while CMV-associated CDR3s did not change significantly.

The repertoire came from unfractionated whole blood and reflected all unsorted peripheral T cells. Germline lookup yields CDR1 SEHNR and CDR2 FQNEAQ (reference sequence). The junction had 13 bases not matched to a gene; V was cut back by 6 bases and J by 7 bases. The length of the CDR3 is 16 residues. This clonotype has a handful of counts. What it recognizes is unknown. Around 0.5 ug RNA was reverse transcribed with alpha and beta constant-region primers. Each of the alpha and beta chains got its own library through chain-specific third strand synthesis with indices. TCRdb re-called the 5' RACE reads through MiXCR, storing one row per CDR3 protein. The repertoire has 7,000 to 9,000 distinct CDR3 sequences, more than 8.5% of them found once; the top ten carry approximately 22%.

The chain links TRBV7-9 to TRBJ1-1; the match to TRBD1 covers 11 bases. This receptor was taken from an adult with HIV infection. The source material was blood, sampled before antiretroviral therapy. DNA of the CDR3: TGTGCCAGCAGTTTCATGCTAGGGGGACAGGGGGTTGAAGCTTTCTTT. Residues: CASSFMLGGQGVEAFF.